This T cell receptor beta chain was identified in a study of radiation and T cells in renal cell carcinoma. The study's findings and limits: From baseline, blood top tumor clonotypes peaked at 2 weeks post-radiation.

Only in-frame clones appear in the TCRdb table, and some are missing; sequencing was by immunoSEQ multiplex PCR. The table lists approximately 150,000 clones, 88% of them singletons. Stated time point: baseline pretreatment blood. The treatment: 15 Gy SBRT to primary tumor, nephrectomy 4 weeks later. Serial blood draws occurred at baseline and 2 and 4 weeks post-SBRT. Comments on this clone: Its antigen is undetermined.

Germline-derived CDR1 and CDR2 are MDHEN and SYDVKM. The length of the CDR3 is 14 residues. V trimming: 7 bases; J trimming: 4 bases; junction bases outside the gene matches: 9. The sample consisted of blood, taken from a patient whose treatment included radiotherapy and nephrectomy. The gene calls are TRBV28 and TRBJ1-1; 7 nucleotides match TRBD1. The sequence was obtained from a woman in her seventies with renal cell carcinoma. The CDR3 sequence is CASIISRTGTEAFF. For the CDR3, the DNA is TGTGCCAGCATCATATCCCGGACAGGCACTGAAGCTTTCTTT.